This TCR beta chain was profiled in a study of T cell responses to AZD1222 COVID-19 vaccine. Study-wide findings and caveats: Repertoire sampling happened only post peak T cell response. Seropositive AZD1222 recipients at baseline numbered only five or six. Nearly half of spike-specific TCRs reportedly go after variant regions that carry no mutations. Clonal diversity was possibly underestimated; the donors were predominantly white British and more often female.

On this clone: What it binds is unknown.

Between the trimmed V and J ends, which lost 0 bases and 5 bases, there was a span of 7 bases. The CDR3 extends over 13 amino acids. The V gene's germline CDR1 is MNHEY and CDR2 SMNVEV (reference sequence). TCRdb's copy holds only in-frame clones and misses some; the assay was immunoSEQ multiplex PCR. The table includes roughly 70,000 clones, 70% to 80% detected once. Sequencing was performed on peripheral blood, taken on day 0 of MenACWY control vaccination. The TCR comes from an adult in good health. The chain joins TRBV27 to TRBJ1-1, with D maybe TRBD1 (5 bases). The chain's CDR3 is CASSLSWGTEAFF. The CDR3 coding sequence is TGTGCCAGCAGTTTATCGTGGGGGACTGAAGCTTTCTTT.